The rows below give T cell receptor beta chains drawn from one sample of a study of blood T cell repertoires in COVID-19. Generated by immunoSEQ multiplex PCR, the TCRdb table keeps only in-frame clones and is missing some. The table includes 150,000 to 200,000 clones, approximately 86% detected once. The sequencing sample was made of peripheral blood. The receptors shown here come from a man aged 50 to 60 with active or convalescent COVID-19. Both conserved end residues are trimmed from each CDR3.

j_gene | v_gene | CDR3aa
TRBJ2-5 | TRBV7-2 | ASSFRDSKETQY
TRBJ1-2 | TRBV9 | ASSPQGAPYGYT
TRBJ2-5 | TRBV7-6 | ASSFGQGGQETQY
TRBJ2-5 | TRBV27 | ASTRTGQETQY
TRBJ2-3 | TRBV18 | ASSLGSTDTQY
TRBJ2-7 | TRBV24-1 | ATSDSGTGFGQY
TRBJ1-2 | TRBV6-5 | ASRVRQGDGYT
TRBJ1-6 | TRBV27 | ASRRQGLSSYNSPLH
TRBJ1-2 | TRBV19 | ASSQTEPGYT
TRBJ2-1 | TRBV9 | ASSVLLAGYNEQF
TRBJ1-2 | TRBV6-6 | ASTSIGTGDGYGYT
TRBJ2-3 | TRBV30 | AWDPGLARFTDTQY
TRBJ1-1 | TRBV5-1 | ASSSGQYTEAF
TRBJ2-6 | TRBV28 | ATGETRGANVLT
TRBJ1-1 | TRBV19 | ASSITQGLNTEAF
TRBJ1-1 | TRBV11-2 | ASSTGNTEAF
TRBJ1-6 | TRBV14 | ASSQEAPEVWSPLH
TRBJ2-1 | TRBV11-2 | ASSFGSSGNYNEQF
TRBJ1-6 | TRBV5-4 | ASSLGQGGIGAPLH
TRBJ1-6 | TRBV21-1 | ASSKGQGRSPLH
TRBJ1-3 | TRBV6-5 | ASSTVFGNTIY
TRBJ1-2 | TRBV5-6 | ASSFQGAEASYGYT